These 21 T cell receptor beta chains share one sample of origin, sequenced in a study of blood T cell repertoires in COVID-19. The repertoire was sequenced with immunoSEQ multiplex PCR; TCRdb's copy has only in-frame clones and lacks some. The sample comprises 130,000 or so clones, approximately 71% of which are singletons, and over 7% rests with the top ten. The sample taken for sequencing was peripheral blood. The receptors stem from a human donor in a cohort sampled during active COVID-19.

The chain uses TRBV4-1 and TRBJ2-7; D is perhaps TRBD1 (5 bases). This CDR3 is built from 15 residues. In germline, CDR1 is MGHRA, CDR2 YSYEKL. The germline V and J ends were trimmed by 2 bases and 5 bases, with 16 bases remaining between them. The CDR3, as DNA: TGCGCCAGCAGCCAACTAGGGGCTAGTCTCCACGAGCAGTACTTC. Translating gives CASSQLGASLHEQYF.

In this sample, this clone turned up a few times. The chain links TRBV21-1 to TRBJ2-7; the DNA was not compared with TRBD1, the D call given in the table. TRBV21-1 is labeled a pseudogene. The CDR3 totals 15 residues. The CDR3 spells CASSRRTGEEYEQYF. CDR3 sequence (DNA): TGTGCCAGCAGCCGACGGACAGGGGAAGAATACGAGCAGTACTTC.

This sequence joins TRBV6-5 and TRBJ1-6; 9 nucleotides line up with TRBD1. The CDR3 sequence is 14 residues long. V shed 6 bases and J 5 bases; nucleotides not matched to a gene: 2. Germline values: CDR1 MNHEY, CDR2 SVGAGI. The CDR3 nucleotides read TGTGCCAGCAGAGACAGGGGGAATAATTCACCCCTCCACTTT. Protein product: CASRDRGNNSPLHF.

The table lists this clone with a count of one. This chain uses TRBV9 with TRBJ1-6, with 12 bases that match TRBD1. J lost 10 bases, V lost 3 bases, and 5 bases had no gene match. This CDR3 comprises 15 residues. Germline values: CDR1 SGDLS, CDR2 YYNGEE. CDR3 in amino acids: CASSAGQGALSPLHF. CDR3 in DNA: TGTGCCAGCAGCGCGGGACAGGGGGCTCTGTCACCCCTCCACTTT. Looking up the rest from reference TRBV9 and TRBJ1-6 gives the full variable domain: DSGVTQTPKHLITATGQRVTLRCSPRSGDLSVYWYQQSLDQGLQFLIQYYNGEERAKGNILERFSAQQFPDLHSELNLSSLELGDSALYFCASSAGQGALSPLHFGNGTRLTVT.

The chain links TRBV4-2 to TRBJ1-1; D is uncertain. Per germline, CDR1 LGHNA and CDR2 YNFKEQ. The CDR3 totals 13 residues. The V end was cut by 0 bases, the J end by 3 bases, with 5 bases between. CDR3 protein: CASSQEGHTEAFF. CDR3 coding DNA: TGTGCCAGCAGCCAAGAGGGCCACACTGAAGCTTTCTTT.

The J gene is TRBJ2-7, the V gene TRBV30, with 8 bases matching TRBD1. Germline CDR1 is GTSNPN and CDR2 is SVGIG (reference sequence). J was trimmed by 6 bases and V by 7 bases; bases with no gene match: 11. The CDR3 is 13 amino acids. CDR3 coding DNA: TGTGCCTTCTCGACAGGGGTAGGTGCCGAGCAGTACTTC. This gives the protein CAFSTGVGAEQYF.

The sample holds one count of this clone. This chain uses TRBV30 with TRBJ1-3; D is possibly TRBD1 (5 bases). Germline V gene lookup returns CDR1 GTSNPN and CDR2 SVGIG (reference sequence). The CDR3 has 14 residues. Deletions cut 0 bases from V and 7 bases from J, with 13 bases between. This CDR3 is CAWSVAGILNTIYF. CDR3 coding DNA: TGTGCCTGGAGTGTAGCAGGGATACTGAACACCATATATTTT.

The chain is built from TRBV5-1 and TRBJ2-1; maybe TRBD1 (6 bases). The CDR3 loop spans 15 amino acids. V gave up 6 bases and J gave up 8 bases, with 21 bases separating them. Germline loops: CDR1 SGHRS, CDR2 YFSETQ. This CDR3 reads CASKPGVHREDEQFF. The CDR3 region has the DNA TGCGCCAGCAAGCCAGGGGTCCACCGTGAGGATGAGCAGTTCTTC.

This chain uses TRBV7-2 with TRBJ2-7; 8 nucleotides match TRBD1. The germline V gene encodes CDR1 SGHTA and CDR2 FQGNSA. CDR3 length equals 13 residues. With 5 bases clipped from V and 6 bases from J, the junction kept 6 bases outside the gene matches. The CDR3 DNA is TGTGCCAGCAGCGAACGGACAGGGTTCGAGCAGTACTTC. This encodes CASSERTGFEQYF.

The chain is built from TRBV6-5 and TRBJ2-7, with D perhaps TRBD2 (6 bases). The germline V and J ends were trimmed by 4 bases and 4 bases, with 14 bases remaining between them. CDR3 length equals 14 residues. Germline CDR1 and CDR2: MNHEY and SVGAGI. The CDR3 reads CASSSGGEKYEQYF. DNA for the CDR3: TGTGCCAGCAGTTCCGGAGGGGAGAAGTACGAGCAGTACTTC.

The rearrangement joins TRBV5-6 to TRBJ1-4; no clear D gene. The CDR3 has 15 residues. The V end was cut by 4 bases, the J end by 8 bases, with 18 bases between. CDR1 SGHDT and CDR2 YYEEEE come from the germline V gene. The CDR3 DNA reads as TGTGCCAGCAGCGGGAGCGGAACAGTCTACGAAAAACTGTTTTTT. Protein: CASSGSGTVYEKLFF.

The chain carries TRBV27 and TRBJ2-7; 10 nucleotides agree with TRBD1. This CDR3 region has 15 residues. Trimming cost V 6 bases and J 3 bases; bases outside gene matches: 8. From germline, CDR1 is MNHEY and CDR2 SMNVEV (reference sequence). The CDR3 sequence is CASSPGTGDLYEQYF. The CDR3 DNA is TGTGCCAGCAGCCCCGGGACAGGGGATCTCTACGAGCAGTACTTC.

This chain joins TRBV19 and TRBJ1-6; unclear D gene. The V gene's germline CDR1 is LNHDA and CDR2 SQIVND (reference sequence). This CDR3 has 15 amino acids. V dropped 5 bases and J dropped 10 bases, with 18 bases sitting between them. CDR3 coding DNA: TGTGCCAGTAGTGATCCTGACCGCCTCGGGTCACCCCTCCACTTT. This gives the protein CASSDPDRLGSPLHF.

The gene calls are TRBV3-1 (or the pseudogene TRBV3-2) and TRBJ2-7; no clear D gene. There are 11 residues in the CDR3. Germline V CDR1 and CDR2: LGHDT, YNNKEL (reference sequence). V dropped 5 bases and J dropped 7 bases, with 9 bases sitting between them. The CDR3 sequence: CASSSPGEQYF. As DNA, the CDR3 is TGTGCCAGCAGCTCGCCCGGGGAGCAGTACTTC.

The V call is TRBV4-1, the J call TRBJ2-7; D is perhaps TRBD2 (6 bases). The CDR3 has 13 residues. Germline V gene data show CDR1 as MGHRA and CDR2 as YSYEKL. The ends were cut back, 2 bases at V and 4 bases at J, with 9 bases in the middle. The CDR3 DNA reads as TGCGCCAGCAGCCAAATGGAGGGGTACGAGCAGTACTTC. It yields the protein CASSQMEGYEQYF.

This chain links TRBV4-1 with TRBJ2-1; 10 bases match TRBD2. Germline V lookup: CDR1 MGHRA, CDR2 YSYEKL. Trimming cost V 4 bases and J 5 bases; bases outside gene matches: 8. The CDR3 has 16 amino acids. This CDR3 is CASSPVSGGAHNEQFF. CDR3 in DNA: TGCGCCAGCAGCCCGGTAAGCGGGGGGGCGCACAATGAGCAGTTCTTC.

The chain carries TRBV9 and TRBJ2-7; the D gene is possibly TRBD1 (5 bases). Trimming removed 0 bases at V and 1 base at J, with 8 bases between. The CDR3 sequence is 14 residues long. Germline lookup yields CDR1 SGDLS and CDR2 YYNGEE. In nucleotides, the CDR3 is TGTGCCAGCAGCGTAGATGGGGCGTCCTACGAGCAGTACTTC. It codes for CASSVDGASYEQYF.

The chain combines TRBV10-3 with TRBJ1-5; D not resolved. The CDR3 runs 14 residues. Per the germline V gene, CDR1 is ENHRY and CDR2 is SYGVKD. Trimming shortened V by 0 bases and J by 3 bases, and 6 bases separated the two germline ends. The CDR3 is CAISESEANQPQHF. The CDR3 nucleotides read TGTGCCATCAGTGAGTCAGAGGCCAATCAGCCCCAGCATTTT.

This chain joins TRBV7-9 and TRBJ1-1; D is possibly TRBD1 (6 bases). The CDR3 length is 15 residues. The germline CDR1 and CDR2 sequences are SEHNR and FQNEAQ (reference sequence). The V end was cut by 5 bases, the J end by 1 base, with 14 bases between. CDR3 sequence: CASSPARTANTEAFF. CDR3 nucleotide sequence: TGTGCCAGCAGCCCCGCCCGGACAGCGAACACTGAAGCTTTCTTT. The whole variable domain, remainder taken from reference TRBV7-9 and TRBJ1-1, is DTGVSQNPRHKITKRGQNVTFRCDPISEHNRLYWYRQTLGQGPEFLTYFQNEAQLEKSRLLSDRFSAERPKGSFSTLEIQRTEQGDSAMYLCASSPARTANTEAFFGQGTRLTVV.

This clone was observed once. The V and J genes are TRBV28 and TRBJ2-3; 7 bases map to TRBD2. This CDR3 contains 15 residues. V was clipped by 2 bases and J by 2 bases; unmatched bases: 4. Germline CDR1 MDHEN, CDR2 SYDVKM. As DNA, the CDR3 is TGTGCCAGCAGTTTAGCCAGCGGGGTCACAGATACGCAGTATTTT. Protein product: CASSLASGVTDTQYF.

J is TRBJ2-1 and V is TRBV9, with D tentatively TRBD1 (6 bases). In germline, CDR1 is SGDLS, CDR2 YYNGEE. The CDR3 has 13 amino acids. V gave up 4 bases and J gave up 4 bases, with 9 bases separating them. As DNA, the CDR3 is TGTGCCAGCAGCAACGGACAGTACAATGAGCAGTTCTTC. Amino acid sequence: CASSNGQYNEQFF.